This TCR beta chain is drawn from a study of cytomegalovirus exposure and HLA in healthy donors. Background on the study: Of 398 genotyped donors, approximately 84% clustered with self-reported Caucasian donors.

General study findings and limits: No immune exposure information besides CMV serostatus was available. When a later analysis compared HLA-associated TCR beta chains with equally common others, the HLA-associated chains turned out to be more clonally expanded and to have lower generation probabilities. Later on, an analysis showed TCR association rates differing by HLA locus, with DRB1 the most and HLA-C the fewest.

V gave up 3 bases and J gave up 0 bases, with 12 bases separating them. Germline V gene lookup returns CDR1 LGHNA and CDR2 YNFKEQ. This CDR3 contains 17 residues. With regard to this clone: Its antigen is not identified.

PCR was performed using 60 Vbeta and 13 Jbeta primers. Repertoires were generated with immunoSEQ multiplex PCR, while TCRdb's copy carries only in-frame clones and drops some. This table lists roughly 120,000 clones. The sample taken for sequencing was PBMCs. The rearrangement links TRBV4-2 to TRBJ1-6; tentative D call: TRBD1 (5 bases). The receptor was derived from a man between 25 and 39 years old in good health and CMV-seronegative. In DNA, the CDR3 is TGTGCCAGCAGCCAGAAGACAGATAGCTCCTATAATTCACCCCTCCACTTT. Translating it yields CASSQKTDSSYNSPLHF.